A single T cell receptor beta chain is shown here with its context. The entry originates in a study of blood T cell repertoires in COVID-19. The wider study: COVID-19 samples collected from the United States, Italy and Spain covered acute and convalescent phases. T cells, B-cell-depleted T cells, or PBMCs provided the cDNA or gDNA that served as material.

The CDR3 has 12 residues. Trimming took 8 bases from V and 4 from J; bases not matched to a gene: 3. From germline, CDR1 is MNHNY and CDR2 SVGAGI (reference sequence). As handled by the study authors: Nucleated cell counts were estimated from reference gene primer amplification. Produced via immunoSEQ multiplex PCR; TCRdb's table is partial and in-frame only. V and J calls and clone size follow that table, whereas D and trimming were derived from the DNA. This sample has approximately 170,000 clones, with more than 65% found just once. This chain uses TRBV6-6 with TRBJ2-5, with 8 bases matching TRBD2. Sequenced: peripheral blood. The receptor's source is a man between 65 and 80 years old with active or convalescent COVID-19. CDR3: CASAGGSETQYF. CDR3 DNA: TGTGCCAGCGCGGGGGGCTCAGAGACCCAGTACTTC.